This T cell receptor beta chain was sequenced for a study of identical twins (dated by TCRdb to about 2016). Background for the entire study: TCR alpha and beta repertoires from monozygotic twins, unrelated adults of various ages and cord blood were deep-sequenced to test whether fetal clonotypes persist. To rule out contamination, replicate twin experiments were performed at different times with different library preparation protocols.

Libraries were built with 5' RACE. Sequenced on an Illumina HiSeq 2000. Template switching added a universal primer binding site, and the final cDNA carried a unique molecular identifier that allowed TCR cDNA molecules to be counted accurately. Specific primers in the conserved constant-segment region were used to synthesize first-strand cDNA for the TCR alpha and beta chains. To control for contamination, each cDNA library was double barcoded with a SMART-Mk sample barcode plus Illumina barcodes. TruSeq adapter sequences and Illumina sample barcodes were added in two successive PCR steps. The Illumina HiSeq platform was used with custom primers to sequence TCR alpha and beta cDNA libraries. In the paper's pipeline: MiGEC processed the raw reads to extract unique molecular identifiers, while MiXCR was used to determine the CDR3 positions. For each individual, recombination models were inferred using an EM algorithm with the repgenHMM and IGoR tools. Shared clonotypes were analyzed with the tcR package in R, and sharing was normalized by the product of cloneset sizes. To study raw recombination free of thymic and clonal selection effects, out-of-frame nonproductive sequences were analyzed. TCRdb reprocessing: public reads trimmed at Q25 with fastp, clones called with MiXCR, in-frame beta chains kept. Identical CDR3 proteins give one entry, which carries the most common genes and DNA. The V and J calls follow TCRdb's processing rather than the paper's. Present in this sample are approximately 1.8 million distinct CDR3 sequences, roughly 35% of which were seen just once. Clones ranked in the top ten supply about 0.3% of the sample.

V is clipped by 3 bases and J by 2 bases, and the sequence between their germline boundaries is 20 bases long. The germline V gene encodes CDR1 MNHNS and CDR2 SASEGT. Its CDR3 holds 18 amino acids, cysteine through phenylalanine. Just CDR3 DNA is preserved here, 54 bases in frame from base 1. This clonotype was picked up a small number of times. Its target antigen remains unknown. The input lacks base qualities; no much larger clone sits a single base away. Broader findings and caveats from the paper: Excess twin sharing in beta out-of-frame sequences was weaker because fewer shared sequences lowered the signal-to-noise ratio. Fewer insertions were carried by abundant cord blood beta clonotypes, a similar but weaker trend appeared in young adult naive repertoires, and no such trend appeared in memory repertoires. Zero-insertion analyses could be partly confounded by invariant T cells such as MAIT and iNKT, though diverse VJ usage argued against such confounding for most clonotypes. Compared with coincidental sharing between unrelated individuals, out-of-frame TCR alpha sequences shared between twins showed an excess of sequences with low generation probability. In monozygotic twins, recombination models systematically underestimated out-of-frame TCR alpha sharing, but the models matched the sharing seen between unrelated individuals. Because the same donors could not be followed over many years, the conclusions depended on cross-sectional statistical analysis.

All donors were healthy Caucasians. The TCR sequence derives from a newborn girl in good health. Material: cord blood. The V and J genes are TRBV6-1 and TRBJ1-5; a weak D assignment points to TRBD1 (6 bases agree). The CDR3 amino acid sequence is: CASSDQKKAGARNQPQHF. The nucleotides read TGTGCCAGCAGTGACCAAAAAAAGGCAGGGGCCCGCAATCAGCCCCAGCATTTT.